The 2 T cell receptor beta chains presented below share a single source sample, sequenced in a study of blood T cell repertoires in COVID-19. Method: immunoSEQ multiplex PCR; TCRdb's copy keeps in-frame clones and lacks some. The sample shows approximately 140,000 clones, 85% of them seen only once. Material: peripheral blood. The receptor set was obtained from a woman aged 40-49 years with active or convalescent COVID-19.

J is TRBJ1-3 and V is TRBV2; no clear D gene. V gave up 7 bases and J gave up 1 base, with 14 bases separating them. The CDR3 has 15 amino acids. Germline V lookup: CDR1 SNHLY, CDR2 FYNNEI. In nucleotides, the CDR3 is TGTGCCAGCACCAAAGAGTCAGCGTCTGGAAACACCATATATTTT. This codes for CASTKESASGNTIYF.

The CDR3 here is CASRTPRGQQYF. The CDR3 bases are TGTGCCAGCAGAACCCCCAGGGGCCAGCAGTACTTC. The V call is TRBV28, the J call TRBJ2-7, with TRBD1 as a possible D gene (6 bases). The V and J ends lost 6 bases and 8 bases respectively, with 14 bases between them. The CDR3 is 12 residues long. Germline values: CDR1 MDHEN, CDR2 SYDVKM.